The clone carrying this T cell receptor beta chain has at least ten counts. TCRdb recomputed calls from the 5' RACE reads with MiXCR, one row per CDR3 protein. The table lists approximately 65,000 distinct CDR3 sequences, over 10% of them singletons, with 4% to 5% in the top ten. The data were taken from a study of early T cells in non-severe SARS-CoV-2 infection. Germline loops: CDR1 SGHKS, CDR2 YYEKEE (reference sequence). Trimming removed 3 bases from V and 2 bases from J, with 13 bases in between. This CDR3 region has 15 residues. This rearrangement joins TRBV5-5 to TRBJ2-3, with D possibly being TRBD1 (8 bases). Sequenced sample: whole blood. The receptor comes from an adult who was a healthcare worker with PCR-confirmed SARS-CoV-2 infection or an uninfected control (not recorded which). CDR3 nucleotides: TGTGCCAGCAGCTGGACAGGGAGGGACACAGATACGCAGTATTTT. Translation: CASSWTGRDTDTQYF. The full variable domain, its missing parts supplied by reference TRBV5-5 and TRBJ2-3, is DAGVTQSPTHLIKTRGQQVTLRCSPISGHKSVSWYQQVLGQGPQFIFQYYEKEERGRGNFPDRFSARQFPNYSSELNVNALLLGDSALYLCASSWTGRDTDTQYFGPGTRLTVL.